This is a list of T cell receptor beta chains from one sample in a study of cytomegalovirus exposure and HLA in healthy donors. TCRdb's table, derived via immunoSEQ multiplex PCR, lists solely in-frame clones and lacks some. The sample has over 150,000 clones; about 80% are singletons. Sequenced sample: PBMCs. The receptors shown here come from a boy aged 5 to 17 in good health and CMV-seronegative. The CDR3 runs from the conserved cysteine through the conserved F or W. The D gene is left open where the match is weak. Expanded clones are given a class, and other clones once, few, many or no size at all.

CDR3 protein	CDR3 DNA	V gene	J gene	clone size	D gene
CASSSISPSPDTQYF	TGTGCCAGCAGCTCCATATCCCCTAGCCCAGATACGCAGTATTTT	TRBV7-3	TRBJ2-3	few	.
CASSPRTGGTGNTIYF	TGTGCCAGCTCACCACGGACAGGGGGCACTGGAAACACCATATATTTT	TRBV18	TRBJ1-3	.	TRBD1
CAISELSGSPNEQFF	TGTGCCATCAGTGAGCTCAGCGGGAGTCCTAATGAGCAGTTCTTC	TRBV10-3	TRBJ2-1	.	TRBD2
CASSSGINEKLFF	TGTGCCAGCAGTTCAGGTATAAATGAAAAACTGTTTTTT	TRBV6-1	TRBJ1-4	few	.
CASSSASSFYEQYF	TGTGCCAGCAGCTCCGCTTCGAGCTTCTACGAGCAGTACTTC	TRBV7-9	TRBJ2-7	.	.
CASSWGQIPTEAFF	TGTGCCAGCAGCTGGGGACAAATTCCTACTGAAGCTTTCTTT	TRBV5-6	TRBJ1-1	.	.
CASGDRGYQETQYF	TGTGCCAGCGGAGACAGGGGGTACCAAGAGACCCAGTACTTC	TRBV28	TRBJ2-5	.	TRBD1
CASSLRTGAYNSPLHF	TGTGCCAGCAGTCTTCGGACAGGGGCCTATAATTCACCCCTCCACTTT	TRBV27	TRBJ1-6	.	TRBD1
CASSRSSGYTDTQYF	TGCGCCAGCAGCCGCTCTAGCGGGTACACAGATACGCAGTATTTT	TRBV4-1	TRBJ2-3	.	TRBD2
CASSFPTSGISYEQYF	TGTGCCAGCAGCTTCCCCACTAGCGGAATCTCCTACGAGCAGTACTTC	TRBV7-8	TRBJ2-7	.	TRBD2
CASSFGGTALALGTQYF	TGTGCCAGCAGCTTCGGGGGGACCGCACTAGCGTTGGGGACCCAGTACTTC	TRBV5-4	TRBJ2-5	.	TRBD2
CASSWTGLNTEAFF	TGCGCCAGCAGCTGGACAGGGCTGAACACTGAAGCTTTCTTT	TRBV5-1	TRBJ1-1	.	TRBD1
CASSQPTGRSGSRSGELFF	TGCGCCAGCAGCCAGCCGACAGGGAGGAGCGGGAGTAGGTCCGGGGAGCTGTTTTTT	TRBV4-1	TRBJ2-2	once	.
CASSLEGTGEKLFF	TGTGCCAGCTCACTCGAAGGGACAGGCGAAAAACTGTTTTTT	TRBV18	TRBJ1-4	.	TRBD1
CASSLGTGFSTDTQYF	TGCGCCAGCAGCTTGGGCACAGGGTTTAGCACAGATACGCAGTATTTT	TRBV5-1	TRBJ2-3	.	.
CAGGQGGDTQYF	TGTGCCGGGGGACAGGGTGGAGATACGCAGTATTTT	TRBV30	TRBJ2-3	once	TRBD1
CASSDTGLAGQIGYEQYF	TGTGCCAGCAGTGACACGGGACTAGCGGGGCAAATCGGGTACGAGCAGTACTTC	TRBV27	TRBJ2-7	.	TRBD2
CASSLVQGTDTQYF	TGTGCCAGCAGCTTAGTACAGGGCACAGATACGCAGTATTTT	TRBV11-3	TRBJ2-3	.	.
CASSLDKRAQYF	TGTGCCAGCAGCTTAGACAAACGTGCCCAGTACTTC	TRBV7-9	TRBJ2-5	.	.
CASSRQGITEAFF	TGTGCCAGCAGCCGGCAGGGTATCACTGAAGCTTTCTTT	TRBV5-6	TRBJ1-1	.	.
CSVAWGGNTEAFF	TGCAGCGTTGCCTGGGGGGGTAACACTGAAGCTTTCTTT	TRBV29-1	TRBJ1-1	.	.
CASSVGGIRDTQYF	TGTGCCAGCAGCGTGGGGGGGATCAGAGATACGCAGTATTTT	TRBV9	TRBJ2-3	once	TRBD2